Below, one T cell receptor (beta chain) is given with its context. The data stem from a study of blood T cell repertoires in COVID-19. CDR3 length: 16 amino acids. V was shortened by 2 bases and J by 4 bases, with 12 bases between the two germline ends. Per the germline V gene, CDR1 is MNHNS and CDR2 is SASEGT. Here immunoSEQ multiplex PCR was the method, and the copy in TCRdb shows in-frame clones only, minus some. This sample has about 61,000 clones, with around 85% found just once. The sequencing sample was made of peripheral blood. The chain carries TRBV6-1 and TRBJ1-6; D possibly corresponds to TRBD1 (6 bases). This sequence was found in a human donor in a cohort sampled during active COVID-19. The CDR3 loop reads CASSEQGRIYNSPLHF. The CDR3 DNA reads TGTGCCAGCAGTGAACAGGGGCGCATTTATAATTCACCCCTCCACTTT.